This paragraph covers one TCR beta chain sequence. No antigen is known for it. Base-call qualities are not available, and no considerably larger clone is one nucleotide away. Counted from cysteine to phenylalanine, this CDR3 has 16 amino acids. Left in the record is the CDR3 DNA by itself, 48 bases read in frame from the first base. V lost 4 bases and J lost 4 bases; the stretch between them is 19 bases long. The germline V gene specifies MNHNS as CDR1 and SASEGT as CDR2. Taken with the paper, the label for time point translates to: cycle 4 day 1 (C4D1), after more than five weeks of nivolumab. All trial patients had relapsed after autologous stem cell transplantation, with cohorts A, B and C differing in prior brentuximab vedotin exposure. The trial cohort comprised 56 patients with relapsed/refractory classical Hodgkin lymphoma whose best overall responses were complete response, partial response or progressive disease. In the multi-cohort phase II CheckMate 205 trial, trial patients received single-agent nivolumab. An independent review committee assessed best overall response by applying the 2007 International Working Group response criteria. Trial PBMCs were collected just before the start of nivolumab (C1D1) and during therapy at cycle 2 day 1 and cycle 4 day 1. After peripheral blood was drawn into 8 mL Vacutainer Cell Preparation Tubes, PBMCs were isolated by centrifugation and then cryopreserved.

The data derive from a study of PD-1 blockade in classical Hodgkin lymphoma (TCRdb year 2020). Looking at the study overall: Nivolumab dosing was 3 mg/kg intravenously every 2 weeks, continuing until either disease progression or unacceptable toxicity. To define a peripheral blood immune signature of response to PD-1 blockade in classical Hodgkin lymphoma, the study combined TCR beta sequencing with CyTOF.

The Qiagen DNeasy kit was used to extract genomic DNA from unsorted PBMCs and from the negatively selected CD4+ and CD8+ fractions. TCR beta CDR3 regions were amplified by immunoSEQ multiplex PCR using primers annealing to V and J segments. Amplification bias was minimized using a synthetic immune receptor repertoire, and residual bias was removed computationally after sequencing. The authors' analysis ran thus. Custom Python scripts were used to quantify repertoire diversity as the Shannon entropy index. Unsorted, CD4+ and CD8+ repertoires were analyzed separately, except in combined analyses where CD4+ and CD8+ sequences were merged in silico. Clonal expansion was defined as a frequency increase of at least 2-fold after treatment compared with C1D1, and clones undetected at baseline were assigned a pseudocount of 0.5. Singleton clones were defined as clones with 0 or 1 copy at C1D1, and non-singleton clones were defined as clones with 2 or more copies. Clones expanded in unsorted samples were annotated as CD4+, CD8+ or unknown by matching protein sequences in sorted samples from the same patient. Diversity changes from C1D1 to C4D1 were tested in paired samples using Wilcoxon tests. TCRdb carries this immuneACCESS record with in-frame sequences only. Its versions omit some clonotypes, under half of them owing to an unresolved V gene in the studies checked, with the rest unexplained. V and J calls and clone size are given by that table; D and trimming were obtained from the DNA. The sample table lists approximately 84,000 clones, about 83% of them with a count of one. 15% to 20% of the sample is held by the ten biggest clonotypes.

Overall study results and their limits: Baseline TCR diversity was reported as lower in newly diagnosed patients than in healthy donors, and lower still in relapsed/refractory patients. Baseline diversity similar to that of newly diagnosed patients was observed in trial patients achieving complete response, whereas significantly lower diversity was observed in partial responders and progressors. A significant rise by C4D1 was seen in CD4+ but not CD8+ TCR diversity (p=0.0027 vs p=0.16), with the rise being most apparent in complete responders (p=0.02). Lower diversity was observed in patients in whom nivolumab was started less than 1 year after ASCT, and these patients were excluded from later analyses so that confounding by immune reconstitution would be avoided. The study was restricted to a single clinical trial cohort, and the causes of repertoire differences, possibly disease activity or prior therapy, were left undefined.

This TCR derives from a human donor with classical Hodgkin lymphoma. Rearrangement joined TRBV6-1 to TRBJ1-2; 5 matching bases give a weak D call of TRBD1. This specimen was peripheral blood mononuclear cells (PBMCs), taken before the fourth cycle of nivolumab. The DNA sequence follows: TGTGCCAGCAGTGCGGGGGACGGAGCCCTGCTCTATGGCTACACCTTC. It codes for CASSAGDGALLYGYTF.